This entry features one T cell receptor (beta chain) sequence. This sample was taken from a study of preoperative IRX-2 immunotherapy in early breast cancer. This table comes from immunoSEQ multiplex PCR, and its TCRdb copy is limited to in-frame clones, with some not included. The profile shows fewer than 25,000 clones, around four fifths of them singletons. As for treatment: preoperative locoregional IRX-2 cytokine immunotherapy. Patients received preoperative, locoregional IRX-2 cytokine immunotherapy in a phase Ib study. CDR3 length: 15 amino acids. CDR1 is MNHGY, CDR2 SAAAGT, per germline. Trimming removed 2 bases at V and 3 bases at J, with 13 bases between.

This sequence joins TRBV6-8 and TRBJ1-1; perhaps TRBD1 as D (6 bases). This clonotype originated in a human donor with breast cancer. The sample was lymph node tissue, taken after IRX-2 immunotherapy. The CDR3, as DNA: TGTGCCAGCAGTTACACTTGGGACACGGACACTGAAGCTTTCTTT. Protein product: CASSYTWDTDTEAFF.